The 30 T cell receptor beta chains reported below all come from one sample, sequenced in a study of T-cell memory formation after mild COVID-19. A single record per CDR3 protein comes from TCRdb applying MiXCR to the 5' RACE reads. The table shows 380,000 or so distinct CDR3 sequences, with about an eighth occurring only once. The sequenced sample consisted of PBMCs or a T cell subset sorted from them (not recorded which). The receptors here all came from a man between 18 and 35 years old who had mild COVID-19 (a few samples of this study predate the infection). Cell type and time point are not known.

This clonotype was found a few times. The gene calls are TRBV2 and TRBJ2-7, with D unclear. Trimming took off 2 bases at V and 9 bases at J, with 17 bases between the two ends. Germline values: CDR1 SNHLY, CDR2 FYNNEI. The CDR3 length is 14 residues. This CDR3 is CASSEQLFPRLQYF. As DNA, the CDR3 is TGTGCCAGCAGTGAACAGCTTTTCCCAAGGTTGCAGTACTTC.

The V and J genes are TRBV19 and TRBJ2-5; D remains ambiguous. This CDR3 comprises 13 residues. CDR1 and CDR2 from the germline V gene are LNHDA and SQIVND (reference sequence). V was pared by 5 bases and J by 1 base, with 8 bases between. The CDR3 loop reads CASSGRLQETQYF. The CDR3 coding sequence is TGTGCCAGTAGTGGACGGCTCCAAGAGACCCAGTACTTC.

The sample holds a few counts of this clonotype. This chain links TRBV5-6 with TRBJ2-5; the D gene is possibly TRBD2 (5 bases). The CDR3 consists of 15 residues. Per germline, CDR1 SGHDT and CDR2 YYEEEE. V lost 5 bases and J lost 5, with 19 bases in between. As DNA, the CDR3 is TGTGCCAGCAGTAGTCTAATCGGGGATGTGGAGACCCAGTACTTC. Its protein is CASSSLIGDVETQYF. The variable domain in full, with the rest retrieved from reference TRBV5-6 and TRBJ2-5, is DAGVTQSPTHLIKTRGQQVTLRCSPKSGHDTVSWYQQALGQGPQFIFQYYEEEERQRGNFPDRFSGHQFPNYSSELNVNALLLGDSALYLCASSSLIGDVETQYFGPGTRLLVL.

In its sample, this clonotype was seen a few times. The genes are TRBV29-1 and TRBJ1-3; TRBD1 is a possible D gene (6 bases). The CDR3 totals 12 residues. Looked up from germline, CDR1 is SQVTM and CDR2 is ANQGSEA. Between the trimmed V and J ends, which lost 8 bases and 1 base, there was a span of 9 bases. The CDR3 region is CSSRGSGNTIYF. The CDR3 DNA sequence: TGCAGCTCCAGGGGTTCTGGAAACACCATATATTTT. Combining the CDR3 with reference TRBV29-1 and TRBJ1-3 gives the whole variable domain SAVISQKPSRDICQRGTSLTIQCQVDSQVTMMFWYRQQPGQSLTLIATANQGSEATYESGFVIDKFPISRPNLTFSTLTVSNMSPEDSSIYLCSSRGSGNTIYFGEGSWLTVV.

This chain joins TRBV5-6 and TRBJ2-1; TRBD2 might be the D (6 bases). CDR1 and CDR2 (germline): SGHDT, YYEEEE. V was shortened by 1 base and J by 3 bases, with 11 bases between the two germline ends. The CDR3 consists of 15 residues. CDR3 DNA: TGTGCCAGCAGCTTGTTCGGGGGACTCTACAATGAGCAGTTCTTC. This codes for CASSLFGGLYNEQFF.

The rearrangement uses TRBV12-3 or TRBV12-4 and TRBJ2-3, with 9 positions matching TRBD1. J gave up 4 bases and V 5 bases, and 7 bases lay outside the gene matches. The CDR3 loop spans 15 amino acids. CDR3 residues: CASSNGDRESDTQYF. CDR3 sequence (DNA): TGTGCCAGCAGTAATGGGGACAGGGAGTCAGATACGCAGTATTTT.

This clonotype was seen repeatedly, ten times or more. The chain recombines TRBV12-3 or TRBV12-4 with TRBJ2-1, with D uncertain. V lost 5 bases and J 15 bases, leaving 17 bases between the germline ends. The CDR3 totals 12 residues. In DNA form, the CDR3 reads TGTGCCAGCAGTACATGGACCACTTCGGTGTTCTTC. Its translation is CASSTWTTSVFF.

This clonotype was seen at least ten times. This chain uses TRBV27 with TRBJ2-3; 11 nucleotides align to TRBD2. This CDR3 is 18 amino acids long. The germline CDR1 and CDR2 sequences are MNHEY and SMNVEV (reference sequence). J was trimmed by 0 bases and V by 2 bases; bases with no gene match: 7. The DNA of the CDR3 is TGTGCCAGCAGTTTAATACTAGCGGGGGTGACTAGCACAGATACGCAGTATTTT. This encodes CASSLILAGVTSTDTQYF.

The genes are TRBV7-6 and TRBJ1-1; 11 positions match TRBD1. Germline CDR1 SGHVS, CDR2 FNYEAQ. V lost 5 bases, J lost 4 bases, and 12 bases stayed unmatched. This CDR3 has 17 residues. The CDR3 loop reads CASSPGTGGWESTEAFF. The CDR3 nucleotides are TGTGCCAGCAGCCCTGGGACAGGGGGATGGGAGAGCACTGAAGCTTTCTTT.

The V gene is TRBV4-3, the J gene TRBJ2-5, with D possibly being TRBD1 (6 bases). Germline CDR1 LGHNA, CDR2 YSLEER. V dropped 3 bases and J dropped 5 bases, with 10 bases sitting between them. This CDR3 contains 13 residues. The CDR3 nucleotides are TGCGCCAGCAGCCAGGAGCAGGGGGAGACCCAGTACTTC. Translating gives CASSQEQGETQYF.

The V and J genes are TRBV20-1 and TRBJ1-2; D call uncertain. Trimming took 0 bases from V and 4 from J, leaving 12 bases between them. Germline CDR1 is DFQATT and CDR2 is SNEGSKA (reference sequence). This CDR3 is 14 amino acids long. The CDR3 DNA is TGCAGTGCTAGAGAGGGTGGGAACGGCTATGGCTACACCTTC. Translated, it gives CSAREGGNGYGYTF.

This clonotype has ten or more counts. V is TRBV12-3 or TRBV12-4 and J is TRBJ2-3, with 7 bases identical to TRBD2. V trimming: 5 bases; J trimming: 1 base; junction bases outside the gene matches: 3. CDR3 length: 14 residues. CDR3 in amino acids: CASSPRGGTDTQYF. In DNA, the CDR3 is TGTGCCAGCAGTCCACGGGGGGGCACAGATACGCAGTATTTT.

The V and J genes are TRBV4-3 and TRBJ2-7; 9 nucleotides agree with TRBD1. J gave up 9 bases and V 4 bases, and 13 bases lay outside the gene matches. Per germline, CDR1 LGHNA and CDR2 YSLEER. The CDR3 consists of 15 residues. The CDR3 DNA is TGCGCCAGCAGCCCAAACCCGGGGACAGGGCTTCGGCAGTACTTC. It codes for CASSPNPGTGLRQYF.

This clonotype was counted a few times. V usage is TRBV19 and J usage is TRBJ1-2; D remains ambiguous. Germline CDR1 reads LNHDA; CDR2 reads SQIVND (reference sequence). This CDR3 has 12 residues. The V end was cut by 7 bases, the J end by 4 bases, with 10 bases between. The CDR3 sequence is CASTEESYGYTF. The CDR3 nucleotides are TGTGCCAGTACGGAGGAGAGCTATGGCTACACCTTC.

A few counts support this clonotype. The J gene is TRBJ1-6, the V gene TRBV6-1; D perhaps matches TRBD1 (6 bases). Germline-derived CDR1 and CDR2 are MNHNS and SASEGT. CDR3 length: 15 residues. The V end was cut by 2 bases, the J end by 6 bases, with 11 bases between. The CDR3 DNA is TGTGCCAGCAGTGAAATCGACAGGCTTAATTCACCCCTCCACTTT. Translated: CASSEIDRLNSPLHF.

V gene TRBV20-1 combines with J gene TRBJ1-5, with 7 bases identical to TRBD1. Looked up from germline, CDR1 is DFQATT and CDR2 is SNEGSKA (reference sequence). CDR3 length: 13 residues. The ends lost 0 bases at V and 7 bases at J; junction bases unmatched: 3. Here the CDR3 reads CSARERGRQPQHF. Written as DNA, the CDR3 is TGCAGTGCTAGAGAAAGGGGGCGACAGCCCCAGCATTTT.

The chain uses TRBV7-8 and TRBJ2-3, with 7 bases that match TRBD2. The V gene's germline CDR1 is SGHVS and CDR2 FQNEAQ. This CDR3 is 16 amino acids long. V lost 6 bases to trimming and J lost 1 base; unmatched junction nucleotides: 10. The CDR3 here is CASRFRAGVGTDTQYF. CDR3 nucleotide sequence: TGTGCCAGCAGGTTTAGGGCGGGGGTTGGCACAGATACGCAGTATTTT.

This clonotype showed up many times. The V and J genes are TRBV7-6 and TRBJ2-2; D not certain. This CDR3 contains 13 residues. Germline CDR1 SGHVS, CDR2 FNYEAQ. V was trimmed by 5 bases and J by 4 bases, leaving 8 bases between them. The CDR3 reads CASSRRLTGELFF. In DNA, the CDR3 is TGTGCCAGCAGCCGGCGCCTCACCGGGGAGCTGTTTTTT.

The genes are TRBV4-3 and TRBJ2-1; TRBD2 matches at 15 bases. CDR3 length: 17 residues. Germline CDR1 is LGHNA and CDR2 is YSLEER. The ends lost 1 base at V and 6 bases at J; junction bases unmatched: 4. CDR3 DNA sequence: TGCGCCAGCAGCCAAGCGGGGACTAGCGGGGGGAGCAATGAGCAGTTCTTC. Translated, it gives CASSQAGTSGGSNEQFF.

In this sample, this clonotype turned up many times. The rearrangement joins TRBV7-2 to TRBJ1-5, with D perhaps matching TRBD1 (5 bases). CDR3 length: 14 amino acids. CDR1 is SGHTA, CDR2 FQGNSA, per germline. V was shortened by 2 bases and J by 5 bases, with 10 bases between the two germline ends. CDR3 nucleotide sequence: TGTGCCAGCAGCTTATACGGGGCGGATCAGCCCCAGCATTTT. This codes for CASSLYGADQPQHF.

This clonotype showed up just a few times. The genes are TRBV6-5 and TRBJ1-4; 8 bases are shared with TRBD1. Per germline, CDR1 MNHEY and CDR2 SVGAGI. The CDR3 extends over 13 amino acids. The J segment lost 5 bases and the V segment lost 7 bases, leaving 3 bases of the junction unmatched. The CDR3 DNA follows: TGTGCCAGCATGGACAGGGCAAATGAAAAACTGTTTTTT. The encoded protein is CASMDRANEKLFF.

The chain employs TRBV6-1 and TRBJ1-5, with D possibly TRBD1 on 5 matching bases. Germline V gene lookup returns CDR1 MNHNS and CDR2 SASEGT. CDR3 length equals 15 residues. Trimming stripped 5 bases from V and 4 bases from J, with 15 bases between. The CDR3 protein is CASSTGRELNQPQHF. CDR3 DNA sequence: TGTGCCAGCAGTACGGGACGGGAACTAAATCAGCCCCAGCATTTT.

V and J are TRBV20-1 and TRBJ1-6; perhaps TRBD1 as D (5 bases). CDR3 length: 14 residues. The germline gives CDR1 DFQATT, CDR2 SNEGSKA (reference sequence). The V gene lost 0 bases and the J gene lost 13 bases, with 16 bases spanning the gap. The CDR3, as DNA: TGCAGTGCTAGAGATATGCCAGGGACGGATCCCCTCCACTTT. This gives the protein CSARDMPGTDPLHF.

This clonotype was seen a few times. This chain joins TRBV5-4 and TRBJ1-2; D perhaps matches TRBD1 (5 bases). The CDR3 is 14 amino acids. Germline values: CDR1 SGHNT, CDR2 YYREEE (reference sequence). Between the trimmed V and J ends, which lost 9 bases and 2 bases, there was a span of 17 bases. For the CDR3, the DNA is TGTGCCACCCAGAGAGTCGGGACGAACTATGGCTACACCTTC. Protein product: CATQRVGTNYGYTF.

This clonotype has a handful of counts. The chain uses TRBV13 and TRBJ2-5; 9 positions match TRBD2. Germline trimming cut 5 bases from V and 5 bases from J; bases unmatched to any gene: 9. Germline V lookup: CDR1 PRHDT, CDR2 FYEKMQ (reference sequence). This CDR3 spans 15 amino acids. CDR3 nucleotides: TGTGCCAGCAGCCTAGCGGGACTAGGACGGGAGACCCAGTACTTC. It yields the protein CASSLAGLGRETQYF.

This clonotype came up a few times. The chain is built from TRBV29-1 and TRBJ1-1; D call uncertain. The germline V gene has CDR1 SQVTM and CDR2 ANQGSEA. The ends were cut back, 4 bases at V and 4 bases at J, with 7 bases in the middle. The CDR3 is made up of 11 amino acids. CDR3 loop: CSVVWSTEAFF. The CDR3 DNA sequence: TGCAGCGTTGTCTGGTCCACTGAAGCTTTCTTT.

This clonotype was seen a few times. The chain links TRBV5-5 to TRBJ1-5; D may be TRBD1 (5 bases). V was pared by 3 bases and J by 2 bases, with 18 bases between. This CDR3 spans 17 amino acids. Germline CDR1 SGHKS, CDR2 YYEKEE (reference sequence). CDR3 sequence: CASSSGLAREGNQPQHF. In nucleotides, the CDR3 is TGTGCCAGCAGCTCCGGCCTGGCCAGGGAAGGCAATCAGCCCCAGCATTTT.

This clonotype was counted between two and nine times. This sequence joins TRBV5-1 and TRBJ1-1; no clear D gene. Germline V gene sequence: CDR1 SGHRS, CDR2 YFSETQ. The ends were cut back, 0 bases at V and 7 bases at J, with 7 bases in the middle. CDR3 length equals 12 residues. The CDR3 reads CASSLVADEAFF. The CDR3 DNA follows: TGCGCCAGCAGCTTGGTGGCAGATGAAGCTTTCTTT.

This clonotype was counted between two and nine times. The chain has TRBV4-3 and TRBJ2-1, with 7 nucleotides matching TRBD1. The CDR3 loop spans 16 amino acids. Germline assignment: CDR1 LGHNA and CDR2 YSLEER. V lost 0 bases to trimming and J lost 5 bases; unmatched junction nucleotides: 7. The CDR3 loop is CASSQDGPGQNNEQFF. The CDR3, as DNA: TGCGCCAGCAGCCAAGACGGCCCGGGACAGAACAATGAGCAGTTCTTC.

This clonotype has ten or more counts. This chain connects TRBV7-2 to TRBJ2-7; the D call may be TRBD1 or TRBD2 (5 bases each). Germline CDR1 SGHTA, CDR2 FQGNSA. This CDR3 has 12 residues. Trimming left V 5 bases short and J 10 bases short, with 15 bases between. As DNA, the CDR3 is TGTGCCAGCAGCAACCACCCGGGGCTTCAGTACGTC. Its protein is CASSNHPGLQYV.